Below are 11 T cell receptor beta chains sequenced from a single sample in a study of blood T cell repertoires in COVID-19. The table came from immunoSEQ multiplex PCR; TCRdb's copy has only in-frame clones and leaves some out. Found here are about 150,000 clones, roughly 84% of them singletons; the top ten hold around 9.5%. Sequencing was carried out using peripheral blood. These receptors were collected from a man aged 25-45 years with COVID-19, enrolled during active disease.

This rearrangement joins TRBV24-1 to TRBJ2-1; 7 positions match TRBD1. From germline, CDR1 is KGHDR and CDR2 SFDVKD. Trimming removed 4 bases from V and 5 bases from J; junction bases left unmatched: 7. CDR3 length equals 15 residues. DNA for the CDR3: TGTGCCACCAGTGACTCGGACAGGATTGACAATGAGCAGTTCTTC. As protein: CATSDSDRIDNEQFF.

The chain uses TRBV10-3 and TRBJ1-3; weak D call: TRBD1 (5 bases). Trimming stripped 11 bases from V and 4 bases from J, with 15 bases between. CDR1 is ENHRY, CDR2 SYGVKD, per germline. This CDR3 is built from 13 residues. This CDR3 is CALARGDGNTIYF. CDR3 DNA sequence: TGTGCCCTCGCCCGGGGGGACGGAAACACCATATATTTT.

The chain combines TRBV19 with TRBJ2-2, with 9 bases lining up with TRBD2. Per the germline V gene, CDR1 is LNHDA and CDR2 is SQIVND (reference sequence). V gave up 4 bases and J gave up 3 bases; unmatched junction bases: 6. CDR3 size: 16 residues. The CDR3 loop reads CASSRGLALDTGELFF. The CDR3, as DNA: TGTGCCAGTAGTAGGGGACTAGCCCTCGACACCGGGGAGCTGTTTTTT.

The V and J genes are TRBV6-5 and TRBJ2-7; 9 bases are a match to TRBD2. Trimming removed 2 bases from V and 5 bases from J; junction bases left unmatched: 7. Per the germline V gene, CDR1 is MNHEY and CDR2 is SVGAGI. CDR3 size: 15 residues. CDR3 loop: CASSYRGLALNEQYF. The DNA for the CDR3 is TGTGCCAGCAGTTACCGGGGACTAGCCCTCAACGAGCAGTACTTC.

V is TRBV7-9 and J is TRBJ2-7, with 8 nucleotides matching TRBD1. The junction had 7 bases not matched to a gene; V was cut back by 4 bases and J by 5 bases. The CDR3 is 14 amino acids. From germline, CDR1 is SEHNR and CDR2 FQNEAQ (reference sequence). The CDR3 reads CASSYRGTVHEQYF. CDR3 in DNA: TGTGCCAGCAGCTACAGGGGGACGGTCCACGAGCAGTACTTC. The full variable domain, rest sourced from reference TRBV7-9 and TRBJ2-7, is DTGVSQNPRHKITKRGQNVTFRCDPISEHNRLYWYRQTLGQGPEFLTYFQNEAQLEKSRLLSDRFSAERPKGSFSTLEIQRTEQGDSAMYLCASSYRGTVHEQYFGPGTRLTVT.

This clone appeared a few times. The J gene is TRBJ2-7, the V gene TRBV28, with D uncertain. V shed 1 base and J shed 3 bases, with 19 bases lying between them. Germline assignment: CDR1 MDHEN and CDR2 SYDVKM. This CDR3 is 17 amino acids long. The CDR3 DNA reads TGTGCCAGCAGTTTATTCAGTGCCAGGATTTCGCTCTACGAGCAGTACTTC. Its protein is CASSLFSARISLYEQYF. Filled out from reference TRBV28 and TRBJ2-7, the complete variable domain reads DVKVTQSSRYLVKRTGEKVFLECVQDMDHENMFWYRQDPGLGLRLIYFSYDVKMKEKGDIPEGYSVSREKKERFSLILESASTNQTSMYLCASSLFSARISLYEQYFGPGTRLTVT.

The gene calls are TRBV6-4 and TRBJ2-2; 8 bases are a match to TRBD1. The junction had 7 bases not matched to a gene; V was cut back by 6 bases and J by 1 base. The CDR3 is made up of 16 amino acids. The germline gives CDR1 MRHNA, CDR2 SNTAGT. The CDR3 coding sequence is TGTGCCAGCAGGGCTGGCGGGACAGGGAACACCGGGGAGCTGTTTTTT. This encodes CASRAGGTGNTGELFF.

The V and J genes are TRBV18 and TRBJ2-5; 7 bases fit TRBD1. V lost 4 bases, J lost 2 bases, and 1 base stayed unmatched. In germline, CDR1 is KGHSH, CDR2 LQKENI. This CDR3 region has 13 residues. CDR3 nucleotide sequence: TGTGCCAGCTCACGGGGACAGCAAGAGACCCAGTACTTC. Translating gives CASSRGQQETQYF.

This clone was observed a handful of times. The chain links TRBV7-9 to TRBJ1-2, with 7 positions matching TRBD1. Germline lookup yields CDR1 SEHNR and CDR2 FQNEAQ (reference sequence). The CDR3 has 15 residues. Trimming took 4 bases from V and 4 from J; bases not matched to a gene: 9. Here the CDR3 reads CASSSSGGSGYGYTF. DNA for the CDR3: TGTGCCAGCAGCTCATCAGGGGGTTCAGGCTATGGCTACACCTTC.

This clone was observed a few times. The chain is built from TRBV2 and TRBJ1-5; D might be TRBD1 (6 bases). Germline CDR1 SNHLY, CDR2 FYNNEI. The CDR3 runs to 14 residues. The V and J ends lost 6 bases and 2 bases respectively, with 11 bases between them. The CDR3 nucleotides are TGTGCCAGCAGATCCGAGGGGGGCAATCAGCCCCAGCATTTT. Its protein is CASRSEGGNQPQHF.

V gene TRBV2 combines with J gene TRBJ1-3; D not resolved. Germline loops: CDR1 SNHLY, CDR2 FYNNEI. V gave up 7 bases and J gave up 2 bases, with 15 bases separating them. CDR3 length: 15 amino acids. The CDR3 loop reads CASTGEWVTGNTIYF. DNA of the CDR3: TGTGCCAGCACCGGGGAGTGGGTTACTGGAAACACCATATATTTT.